This TCR beta chain was identified during a study of cytomegalovirus exposure and HLA in healthy donors. Findings and limits, study-wide: Using the classifier, cytomegalovirus status was reportedly diagnosed with high specificity and sensitivity. According to the study, 160 or so TCR beta chains were cytomegalovirus-associated. Subsequent analysis revealed that first-cohort TCR clusters tended to co-occur in the roughly 120 validation repertoires.

This clone appeared a few times. Its target is not known. This table comes from immunoSEQ multiplex PCR, and its TCRdb copy is limited to in-frame clones, with some not included. The table records 100,000 to 130,000 clones, about 85% of them present only once. CDR3 length: 14 amino acids. Germline V gene lookup returns CDR1 SGHRS and CDR2 YFSETQ. Trimming took 7 bases from V and 7 from J; bases not matched to a gene: 11. The sequencing input was PBMCs. This clonotype was obtained from a woman younger than 35 in good health and CMV-seronegative. The rearrangement uses TRBV5-1 and TRBJ2-7; 10 bases match TRBD1. Written as DNA, the CDR3 is TGCGCCAGCCGAGCCGGGACAGGGGAAGTGGAGCAGTACTTC. Protein sequence: CASRAGTGEVEQYF. The full variable domain, with the rest looked up from reference TRBV5-1 and TRBJ2-7, is KAGVTQTPRYLIKTRGQQVTLSCSPISGHRSVSWYQQTPGQGLQFLFEYFSETQRNKGNFPGRFSGRQFSNSRSEMNVSTLELGDSALYLCASRAGTGEVEQYFGPGTRLTVT.